This record looks at one TCR beta chain sequence and its context. These data belong to a study of cytomegalovirus exposure and HLA in healthy donors. PCR employed 60 Vbeta and 13 Jbeta primers. Sequenced by immunoSEQ multiplex PCR; TCRdb stores in-frame clones only, minus some. This table holds around 98,000 clones, 65% to 80% found once. Germline V lookup: CDR1 SGHVS, CDR2 FQNEAQ. Trimming removed 1 base from V and 6 bases from J; junction bases left unmatched: 9. This CDR3 comprises 17 residues. The sample comprised PBMCs. The clonotype originates from a human donor in good health. The genes are TRBV7-8 and TRBJ2-1; 10 bases agree with TRBD2. The CDR3 region has the DNA TGTGCCAGCAGCTTAGGAGGTAGGACTAGCGGATCCAATGAGCAGTTCTTC. It codes for CASSLGGRTSGSNEQFF.